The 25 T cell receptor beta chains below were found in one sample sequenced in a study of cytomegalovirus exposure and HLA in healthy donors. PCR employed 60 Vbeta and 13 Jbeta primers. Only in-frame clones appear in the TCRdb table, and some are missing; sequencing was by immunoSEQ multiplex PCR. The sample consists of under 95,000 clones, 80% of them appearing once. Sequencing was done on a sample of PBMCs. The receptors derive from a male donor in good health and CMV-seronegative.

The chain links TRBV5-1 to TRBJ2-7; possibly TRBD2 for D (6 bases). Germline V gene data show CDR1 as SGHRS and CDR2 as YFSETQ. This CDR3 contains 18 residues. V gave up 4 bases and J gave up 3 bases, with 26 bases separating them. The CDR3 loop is CASSHLGGSRPPYYEQYF. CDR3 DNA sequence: TGCGCCAGCAGCCACCTTGGGGGGAGCAGGCCACCTTACTACGAGCAGTACTTC.

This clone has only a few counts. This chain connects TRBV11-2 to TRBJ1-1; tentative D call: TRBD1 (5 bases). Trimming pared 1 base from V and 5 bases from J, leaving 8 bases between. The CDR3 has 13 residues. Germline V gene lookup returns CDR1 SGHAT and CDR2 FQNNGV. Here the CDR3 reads CASSLVGGTEAFF. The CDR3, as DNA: TGTGCCAGCAGCTTAGTCGGGGGGACTGAAGCTTTCTTT. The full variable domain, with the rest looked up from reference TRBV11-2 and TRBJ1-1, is EAGVAQSPRYKIIEKRQSVAFWCNPISGHATLYWYQQILGQGPKLLIQFQNNGVVDDSQLPKDRFSAERLKGVDSTLKIQPAKLEDSAVYLCASSLVGGTEAFFGQGTRLTVV.

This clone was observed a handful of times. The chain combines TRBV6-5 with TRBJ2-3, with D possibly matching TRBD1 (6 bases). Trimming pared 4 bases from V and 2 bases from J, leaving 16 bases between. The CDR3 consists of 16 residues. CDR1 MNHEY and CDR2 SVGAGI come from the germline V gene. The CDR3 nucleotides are TGTGCCAGCAGTTCCGGCGACAGGTTCTACACAGATACGCAGTATTTT. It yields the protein CASSSGDRFYTDTQYF.

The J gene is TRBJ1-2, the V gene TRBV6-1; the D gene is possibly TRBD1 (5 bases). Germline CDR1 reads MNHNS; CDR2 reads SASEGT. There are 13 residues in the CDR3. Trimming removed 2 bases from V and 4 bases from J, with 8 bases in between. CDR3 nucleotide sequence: TGTGCCAGCAGTGAACGGGGGATCTATGGCTACACCTTC. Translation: CASSERGIYGYTF.

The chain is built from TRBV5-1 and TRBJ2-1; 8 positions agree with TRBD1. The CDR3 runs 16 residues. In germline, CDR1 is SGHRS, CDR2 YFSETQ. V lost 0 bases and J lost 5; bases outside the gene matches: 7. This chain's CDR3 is CASSLAQNRGNNEQFF. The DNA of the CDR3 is TGCGCCAGCAGCTTGGCCCAAAACAGGGGGAACAATGAGCAGTTCTTC.

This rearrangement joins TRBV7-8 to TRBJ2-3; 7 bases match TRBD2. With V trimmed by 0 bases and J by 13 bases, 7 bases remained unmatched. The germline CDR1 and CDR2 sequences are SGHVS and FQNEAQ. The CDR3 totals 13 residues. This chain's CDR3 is CASSLAQDGGKYF. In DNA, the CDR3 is TGTGCCAGCAGCTTAGCGCAAGACGGGGGGAAGTATTTT.

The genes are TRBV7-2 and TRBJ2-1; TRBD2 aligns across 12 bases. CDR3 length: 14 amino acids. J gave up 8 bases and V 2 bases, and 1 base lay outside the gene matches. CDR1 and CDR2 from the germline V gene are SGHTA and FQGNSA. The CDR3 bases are TGTGCCAGCAGCTTACTAGCGGGGGGGCATGAGCAGTTCTTC. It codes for CASSLLAGGHEQFF.

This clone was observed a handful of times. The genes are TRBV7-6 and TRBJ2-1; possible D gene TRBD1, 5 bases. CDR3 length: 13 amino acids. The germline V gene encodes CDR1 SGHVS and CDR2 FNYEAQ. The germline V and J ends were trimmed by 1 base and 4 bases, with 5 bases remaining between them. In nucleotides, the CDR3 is TGTGCCAGCAGCTTAGACAGGTACAATGAGCAGTTCTTC. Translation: CASSLDRYNEQFF.

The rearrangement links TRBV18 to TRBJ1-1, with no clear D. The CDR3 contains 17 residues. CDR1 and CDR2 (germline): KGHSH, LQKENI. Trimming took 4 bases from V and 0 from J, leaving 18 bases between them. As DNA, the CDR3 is TGTGCCAGCTCACTCAAAATATGGACGGGAATGAACACTGAAGCTTTCTTT. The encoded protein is CASSLKIWTGMNTEAFF.

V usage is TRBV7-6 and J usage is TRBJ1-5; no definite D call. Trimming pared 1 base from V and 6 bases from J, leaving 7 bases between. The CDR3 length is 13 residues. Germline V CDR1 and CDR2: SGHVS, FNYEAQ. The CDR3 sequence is CASSLERGQPQHF. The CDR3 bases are TGTGCCAGCAGCTTAGAGCGGGGTCAGCCCCAGCATTTT.

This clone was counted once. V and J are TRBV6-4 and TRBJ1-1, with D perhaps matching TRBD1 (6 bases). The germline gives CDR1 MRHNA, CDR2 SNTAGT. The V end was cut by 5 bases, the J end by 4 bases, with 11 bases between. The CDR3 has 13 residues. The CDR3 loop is CASSNRVGTEAFF. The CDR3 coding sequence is TGTGCCAGCAGTAACAGGGTCGGCACTGAAGCTTTCTTT.

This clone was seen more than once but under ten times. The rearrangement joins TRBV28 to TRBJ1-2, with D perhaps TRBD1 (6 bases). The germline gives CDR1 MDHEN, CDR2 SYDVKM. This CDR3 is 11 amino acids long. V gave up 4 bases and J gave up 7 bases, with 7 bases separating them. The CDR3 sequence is CASSSTGGYTF. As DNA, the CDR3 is TGTGCCAGCAGTTCGACAGGTGGCTACACCTTC.

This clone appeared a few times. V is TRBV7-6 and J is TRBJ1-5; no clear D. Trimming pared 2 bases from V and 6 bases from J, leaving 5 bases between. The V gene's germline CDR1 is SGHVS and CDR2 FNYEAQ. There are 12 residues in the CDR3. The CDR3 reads CASSLPGQPQHF. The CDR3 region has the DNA TGTGCCAGCAGCTTACCGGGTCAGCCCCAGCATTTT.

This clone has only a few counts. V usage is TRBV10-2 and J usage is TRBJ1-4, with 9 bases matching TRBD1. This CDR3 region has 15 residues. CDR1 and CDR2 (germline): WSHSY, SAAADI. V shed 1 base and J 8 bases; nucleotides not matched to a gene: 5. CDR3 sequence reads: CASSEWTGVGEKLFF. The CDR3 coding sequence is TGCGCCAGCAGTGAGTGGACAGGGGTAGGGGAAAAACTGTTTTTT.

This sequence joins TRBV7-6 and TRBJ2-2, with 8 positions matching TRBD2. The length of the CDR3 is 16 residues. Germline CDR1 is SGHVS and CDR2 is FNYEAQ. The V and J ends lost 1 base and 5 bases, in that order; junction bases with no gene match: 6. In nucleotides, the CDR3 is TGTGCCAGCAGCTTAGTTGCGGGAGGAGGGACCGGGGAGCTGTTTTTT. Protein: CASSLVAGGGTGELFF.

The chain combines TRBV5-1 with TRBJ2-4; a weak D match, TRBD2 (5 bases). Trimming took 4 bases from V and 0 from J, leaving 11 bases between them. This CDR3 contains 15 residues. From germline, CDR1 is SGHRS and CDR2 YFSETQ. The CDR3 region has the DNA TGCGCCAGCAGCCCCTTAGGGAGAGCCAAAAACATTCAGTACTTC. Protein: CASSPLGRAKNIQYF.

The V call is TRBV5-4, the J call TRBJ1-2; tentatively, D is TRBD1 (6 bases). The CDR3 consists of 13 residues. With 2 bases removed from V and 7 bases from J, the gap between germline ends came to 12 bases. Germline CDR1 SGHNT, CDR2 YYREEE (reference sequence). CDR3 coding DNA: TGTGCCAGCAGCTTAAACAGGGACCGTGGCTACACCTTC. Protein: CASSLNRDRGYTF.

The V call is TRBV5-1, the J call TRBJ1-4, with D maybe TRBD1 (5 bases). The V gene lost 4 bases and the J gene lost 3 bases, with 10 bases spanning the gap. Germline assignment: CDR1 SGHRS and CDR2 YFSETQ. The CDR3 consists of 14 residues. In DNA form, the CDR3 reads TGCGCCAGCAGCCAGGGCCCATCTAATGAAAAACTGTTTTTT. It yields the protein CASSQGPSNEKLFF.

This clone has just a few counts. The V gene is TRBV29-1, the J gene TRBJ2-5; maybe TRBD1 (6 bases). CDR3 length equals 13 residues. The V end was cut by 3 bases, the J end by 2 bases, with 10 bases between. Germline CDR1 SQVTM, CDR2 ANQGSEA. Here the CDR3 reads CSVDSTGQETQYF. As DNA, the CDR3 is TGCAGCGTTGACTCGACAGGACAAGAGACCCAGTACTTC.

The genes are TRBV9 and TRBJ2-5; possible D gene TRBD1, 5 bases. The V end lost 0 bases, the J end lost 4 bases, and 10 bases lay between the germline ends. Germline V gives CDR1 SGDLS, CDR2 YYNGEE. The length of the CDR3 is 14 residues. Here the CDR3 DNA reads TGTGCCAGCAGCGTAGGGGGCGGTGGAGAGACCCAGTACTTC. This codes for CASSVGGGGETQYF. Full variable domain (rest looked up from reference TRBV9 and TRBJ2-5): DSGVTQTPKHLITATGQRVTLRCSPRSGDLSVYWYQQSLDQGLQFLIQYYNGEERAKGNILERFSAQQFPDLHSELNLSSLELGDSALYFCASSVGGGGETQYFGPGTRLLVL.

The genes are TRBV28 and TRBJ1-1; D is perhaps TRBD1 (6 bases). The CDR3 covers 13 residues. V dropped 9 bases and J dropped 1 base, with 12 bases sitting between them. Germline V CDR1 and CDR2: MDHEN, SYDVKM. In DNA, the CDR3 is TGTGCCAGTTCTGTGGGGGCGAACACTGAAGCTTTCTTT. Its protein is CASSVGANTEAFF.

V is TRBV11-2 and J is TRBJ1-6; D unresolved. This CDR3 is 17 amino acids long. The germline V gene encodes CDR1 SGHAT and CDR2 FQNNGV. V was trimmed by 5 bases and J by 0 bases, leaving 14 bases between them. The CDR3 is CASSLLGGSSYNSPLHF. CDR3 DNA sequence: TGTGCCAGCAGCCTCTTGGGAGGGAGCTCCTATAATTCACCCCTCCACTTT.

Here the CDR3 DNA reads TGTGCCAGCAGCAGAACCCAATCCTATAATTCACCCCTCCACTTT. Amino acids: CASSRTQSYNSPLHF. J is TRBJ1-6 and V is TRBV6-5; D is unclear. V lost 6 bases to trimming and J lost 1 base, with 10 bases between them. The germline gives CDR1 MNHEY, CDR2 SVGAGI. CDR3 length: 15 residues.

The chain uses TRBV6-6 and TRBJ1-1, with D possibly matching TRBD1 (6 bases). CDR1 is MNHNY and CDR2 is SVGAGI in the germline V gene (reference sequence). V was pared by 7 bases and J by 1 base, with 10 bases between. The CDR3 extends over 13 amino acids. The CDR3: CASKRDKNTEAFF. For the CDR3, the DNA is TGTGCCAGCAAGAGGGACAAGAACACTGAAGCTTTCTTT.

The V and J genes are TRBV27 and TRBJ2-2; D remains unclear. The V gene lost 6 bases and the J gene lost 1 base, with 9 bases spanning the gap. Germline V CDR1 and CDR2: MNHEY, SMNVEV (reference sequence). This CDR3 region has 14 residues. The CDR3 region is CASSLLWNTGELFF. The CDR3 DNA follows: TGTGCCAGCAGCCTACTCTGGAACACCGGGGAGCTGTTTTTT.